This T cell receptor (beta chain) was sequenced during a study of OX40 agonist ivuxolimab in advanced cancers. Study in general: Prior therapy, whether anti-PD-1, anti-PD-L1 or anti-CTLA-4, was allowed, and roughly 40% had some. Study-wide results and caveats: CD8+ T cells showed, on average, more clonal expansion than CD4+ cells.

To note about this clone: Its antigen is undetermined.

Patients were ruled out by autoimmune disease history or systemic immunosuppression. Per germline, CDR1 LGHNA and CDR2 YSLEER. There are 17 residues in the CDR3. The V gene end was trimmed by 0 bases and the J gene end by 5 bases; junction bases not matched to a gene: 8. Assay used: immunoSEQ multiplex PCR; TCRdb lists only in-frame clones, some missing. The sample lists about 64,000 clones; 80% to 90% were seen once. The clonotype was recovered from an adult with an advanced solid tumor such as melanoma, head and neck, liver or kidney cancer. The chain is built from TRBV4-3 and TRBJ2-2; 8 positions agree with TRBD2. The sequencing used CD4+ or CD8+ T cells sorted from blood, collected in a trial of the OX40 agonist ivuxolimab. The CDR3 DNA reads as TGCGCCAGCAGCCAAGATATGAGCGGGGGCTTAACCGGGGAGCTGTTTTTT. Translated, it gives CASSQDMSGGLTGELFF.